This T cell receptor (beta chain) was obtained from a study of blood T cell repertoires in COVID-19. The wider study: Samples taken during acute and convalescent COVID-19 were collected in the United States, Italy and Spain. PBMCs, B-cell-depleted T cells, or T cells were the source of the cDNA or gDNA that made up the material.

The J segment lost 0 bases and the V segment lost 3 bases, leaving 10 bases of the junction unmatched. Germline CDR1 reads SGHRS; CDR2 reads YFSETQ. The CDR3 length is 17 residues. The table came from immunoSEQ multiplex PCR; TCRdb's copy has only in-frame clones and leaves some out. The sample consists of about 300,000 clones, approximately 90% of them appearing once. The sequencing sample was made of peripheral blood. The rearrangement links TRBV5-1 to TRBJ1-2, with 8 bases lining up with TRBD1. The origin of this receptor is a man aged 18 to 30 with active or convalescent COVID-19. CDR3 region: CASSSLGQGPTNYGYTF. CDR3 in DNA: TGCGCCAGCAGCTCGCTTGGACAGGGACCTACTAACTATGGCTACACCTTC.